These T cell receptor beta chains were read from a single sample in a study of blood T cell repertoires in COVID-19. Produced via immunoSEQ multiplex PCR; TCRdb's table is partial and in-frame only. The table includes roughly 330,000 clones, around 83% detected once. The source material was peripheral blood. The receptors originated from a woman aged 45-60 years with acute or convalescent COVID-19. Each CDR3 is given with its conserved first and last residue. The order of the fields is CDR3 DNA, CDR3 protein, J gene, V gene, D gene, clone size. The D gene is left open where the match is weak. Rows may omit the clone size; those that give it use once, few, many or a size class.

DNA: TGCGCCAGCAGCTTGGATGCAGGGGGTAACAATCAGCCCCAGCATTTT
CDR3: CASSLDAGGNNQPQHF
J: TRBJ1-5
V: TRBV5-1
D: TRBD1
size: NA

DNA: TGTGCCAGTTCTCCCGGGACAGATTCTTATGGCTACACCTTC
CDR3: CASSPGTDSYGYTF
J: TRBJ1-2
V: TRBV19
D: TRBD1
size: NA

DNA: TGTGCCAGCAGTTACGTTCGTATAGATCAGCCCCAGCATTTT
CDR3: CASSYVRIDQPQHF
J: TRBJ1-5
V: TRBV6-2/TRBV6-3
D: NA
size: NA

DNA: TGTGCCAGCAGCCCCGTCCGGGGAGGCACTGAAGCTTTCTTT
CDR3: CASSPVRGGTEAFF
J: TRBJ1-1
V: TRBV5-6
D: NA
size: NA

DNA: TGCGCCAGCAGCCAAGGGTGGCTAGCGGGAAATGAGCAGTTCTTC
CDR3: CASSQGWLAGNEQFF
J: TRBJ2-1
V: TRBV4-3
D: TRBD2
size: NA

DNA: TGTGCCAGTAGTCTAGGGACACTCGAAGGGGGATGGACTGAAGCTTTCTTT
CDR3: CASSLGTLEGGWTEAFF
J: TRBJ1-1
V: TRBV19
D: NA
size: NA

DNA: TGTGCCAGCTCACCGGCAGCGAGCTCTGGAAACACCATATATTTT
CDR3: CASSPAASSGNTIYF
J: TRBJ1-3
V: TRBV18
D: NA
size: NA

DNA: TGTGCCAGCAGTCACGGACAGGGGGGTGTCGGCAATCAGCCCCAGCATTTT
CDR3: CASSHGQGGVGNQPQHF
J: TRBJ1-5
V: TRBV6-2/TRBV6-3
D: TRBD1
size: NA

DNA: TGCAGCGTTGACAGGGGCTATGGCTACACCTTC
CDR3: CSVDRGYGYTF
J: TRBJ1-2
V: TRBV29-1
D: NA
size: NA

DNA: TGTGCCAGCAGTTCCGCAAGATCTAACTTCTATGGCTACACCTTC
CDR3: CASSSARSNFYGYTF
J: TRBJ1-2
V: TRBV2
D: NA
size: NA

DNA: TGCAGCGTTGTCGCCCCAACGGGTGGGAGCACGGGCCACACCTTC
CDR3: CSVVAPTGGSTGHTF
J: TRBJ1-2
V: TRBV29-1
D: NA
size: NA

DNA: TGTGCCCACCAACGGGGGAACACTGAAGCTTTCTTT
CDR3: CAHQRGNTEAFF
J: TRBJ1-1
V: TRBV7-9
D: NA
size: NA

DNA: TGCGCCAGCAGCTTGGATGCAGGGGGCGGTCAGCCCCAGCATTTT
CDR3: CASSLDAGGGQPQHF
J: TRBJ1-5
V: TRBV5-1
D: TRBD1
size: NA

DNA: TGTGCCAGCAACGTCCTCACCGGGGGGGCAAGCACAGATACGCAGTATTTT
CDR3: CASNVLTGGASTDTQYF
J: TRBJ2-3
V: TRBV13
D: TRBD2
size: NA

DNA: TGTGCCAGCAGCTTAGGTGGCAGGGGGGCGGACGAGCAGTACTTC
CDR3: CASSLGGRGADEQYF
J: TRBJ2-7
V: TRBV13
D: NA
size: NA

DNA: TGTGCCAGTAGTATTCTAGCGGGAAATCAGCCCCAGCATTTT
CDR3: CASSILAGNQPQHF
J: TRBJ1-5
V: TRBV19
D: NA
size: NA

DNA: TGTGCCATCAGTGATAGGCCAGGGGAAAGTGAAGCTTTCTTT
CDR3: CAISDRPGESEAFF
J: TRBJ1-1
V: TRBV10-3
D: NA
size: NA

DNA: TGTGCCAGCAGTGAACCCAACGGTAACACCGGGGAGCTGTTTTTT
CDR3: CASSEPNGNTGELFF
J: TRBJ2-2
V: TRBV6-1
D: NA
size: NA

DNA: TGTGCCAGCAGCTGGCCCTGGACAGTCAATCAGCCCCAGCATTTT
CDR3: CASSWPWTVNQPQHF
J: TRBJ1-5
V: TRBV5-6
D: NA
size: NA

DNA: TGTGCCAGCAGCATACGACAGGGGCCGAGCTATGGCTACACCTTC
CDR3: CASSIRQGPSYGYTF
J: TRBJ1-2
V: TRBV3-1/TRBV3-2
D: TRBD1
size: NA

DNA: TGTGCCAGCAGCCAAAATCCATCGCCGGGCACTGAAGCTTTCTTT
CDR3: CASSQNPSPGTEAFF
J: TRBJ1-1
V: TRBV5-5
D: NA
size: many

DNA: TGTGCCAGCAGCCAATTAACAGGGGGTTCGGGCACTGAAGCTTTCTTT
CDR3: CASSQLTGGSGTEAFF
J: TRBJ1-1
V: TRBV16
D: TRBD1
size: NA